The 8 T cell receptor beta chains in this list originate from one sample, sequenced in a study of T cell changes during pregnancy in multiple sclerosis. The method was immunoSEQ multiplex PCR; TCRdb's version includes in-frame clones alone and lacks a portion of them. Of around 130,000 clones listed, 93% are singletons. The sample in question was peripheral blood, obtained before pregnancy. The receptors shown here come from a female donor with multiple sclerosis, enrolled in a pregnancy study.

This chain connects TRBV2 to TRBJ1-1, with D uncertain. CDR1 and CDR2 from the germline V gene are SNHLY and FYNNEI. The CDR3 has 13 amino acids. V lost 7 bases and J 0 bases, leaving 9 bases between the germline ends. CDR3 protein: CASKTGMNTEAFF. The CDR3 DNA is TGTGCCAGCAAGACGGGGATGAACACTGAAGCTTTCTTT.

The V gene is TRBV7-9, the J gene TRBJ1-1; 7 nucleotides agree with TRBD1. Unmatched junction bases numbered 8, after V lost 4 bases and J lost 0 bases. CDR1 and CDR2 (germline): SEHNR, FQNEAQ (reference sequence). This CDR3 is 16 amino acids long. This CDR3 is CASSYPTTGLNTEAFF. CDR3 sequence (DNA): TGTGCCAGCAGCTACCCCACGACAGGGTTGAACACTGAAGCTTTCTTT.

Written as DNA, the CDR3 is TGTGCTAGTGGTGGAAACGGGACTAGCGGCTACAATGAGCAGTTCTTC. Encoded protein: CASGGNGTSGYNEQFF. The genes are TRBV12-5 and TRBJ2-1; TRBD2 matches 11 bases. This CDR3 contains 16 residues. In germline, CDR1 is LGHNT, CDR2 FRNRAP. V was pared by 5 bases and J by 3 bases, with 6 bases of the junction left unmatched.

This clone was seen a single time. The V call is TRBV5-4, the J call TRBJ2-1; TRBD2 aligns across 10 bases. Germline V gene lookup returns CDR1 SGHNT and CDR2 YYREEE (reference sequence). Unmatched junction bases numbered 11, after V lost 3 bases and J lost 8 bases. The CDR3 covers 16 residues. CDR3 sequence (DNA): TGTGCCAGCAGCTCCCTAGCGGGAGCGATGGCCGATGAGCAGTTCTTC. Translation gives CASSSLAGAMADEQFF.

CDR3 DNA: TGTGCCAGTGAGGGTCGCAATGAGCAGTTCTTC. Its translation: CASEGRNEQFF. This chain uses TRBV30 with TRBJ2-1, with D perhaps TRBD2 (5 bases). From germline, CDR1 is GTSNPN and CDR2 SVGIG (reference sequence). V lost 8 bases, J lost 6 bases, and 11 bases lay in between. CDR3 size: 11 residues.

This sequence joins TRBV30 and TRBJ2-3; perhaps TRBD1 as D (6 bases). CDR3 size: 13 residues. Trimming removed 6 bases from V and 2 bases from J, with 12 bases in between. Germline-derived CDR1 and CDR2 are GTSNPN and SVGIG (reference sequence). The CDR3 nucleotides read TGTGCCTGCGCCAGGGGACCCACAGATACGCAGTATTTT. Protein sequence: CACARGPTDTQYF.

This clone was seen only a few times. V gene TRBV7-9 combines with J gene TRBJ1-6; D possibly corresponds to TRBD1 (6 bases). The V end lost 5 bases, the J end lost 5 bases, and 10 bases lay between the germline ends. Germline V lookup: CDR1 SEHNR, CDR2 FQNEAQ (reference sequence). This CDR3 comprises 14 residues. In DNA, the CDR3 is TGTGCCAGCAGCGAAACAGGGCATAATTCACCCCTCCACTTT. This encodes CASSETGHNSPLHF.

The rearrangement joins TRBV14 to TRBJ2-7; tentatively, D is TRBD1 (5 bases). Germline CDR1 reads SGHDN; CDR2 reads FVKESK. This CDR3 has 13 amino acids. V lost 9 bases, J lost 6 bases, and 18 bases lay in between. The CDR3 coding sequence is TGTGCCAGTAGGGGATTGGGGTCTCCCGAGCAGTACTTC. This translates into CASRGLGSPEQYF.